Following are 27 T cell receptor beta chains from one sample sequenced in a study of T cells in Graves' hyperthyroidism and ophthalmopathy (dated by TCRdb to about 2019). The library was made by multiplex PCR. Sequencer: Illumina HiSeq 2000. TCR beta CDR3 regions were amplified from RNA transcripts. A first-round RT-PCR of the TCR CDR3 used the HTBI primer set with the Qiagen OneStep RT-PCR kit. The public reads were quality trimmed at Q25 with fastp and then assembled into clones with MiXCR by TCRdb, keeping productive beta chains. For every CDR3 protein sequence, its rows merge into one entry that carries the most common genes and DNA. This sample holds under 450,000 distinct CDR3 sequences; approximately 18% were observed only once. 30% to 40% of the sample is held by the ten biggest clonotypes. Material for sequencing was blood. Every receptor here comes from a woman between 25 and 40 years old with Graves' hyperthyroidism that later progressed to Graves' ophthalmopathy.

As to this clonotype: This may arise from a read error, as a much more abundant clone is one base away. The chain carries TRBV4-2 and TRBJ2-2, with D possibly being TRBD2 (6 bases). From germline, CDR1 is LGHNA and CDR2 YNFKEQ. The CDR3 is made up of 14 amino acids. V was trimmed by 2 bases and J by 3 bases, leaving 7 bases between them. DNA of the CDR3: TGTGCCAGCAGCCAACGACTAGACACCGGGGAGCTGTTTTTT. Translating it yields CASSQRLDTGELFF.

At least ten counts were recorded for this clonotype. The chain carries TRBV5-1 and TRBJ2-3; the match to TRBD1 covers 8 bases. This CDR3 contains 14 residues. CDR1 is SGHRS and CDR2 is YFSETQ in the germline V gene. J was trimmed by 5 bases and V by 6 bases; bases with no gene match: 8. CDR3 DNA sequence: TGCGCCAGCACGGCAACAGGGGGAGAAGATACGCAGTATTTT. This encodes CASTATGGEDTQYF.

The V and J genes are TRBV5-1 and TRBJ2-6; D could derive from TRBD1 or TRBD2 (5 bases each). Germline CDR1 reads SGHRS; CDR2 reads YFSETQ. Trimming stripped 1 base from V and 2 bases from J, with 19 bases between. The CDR3 is 19 amino acids. The CDR3: CASSLPEKGSEAGANVLTF. The CDR3 nucleotides are TGCGCCAGCAGCTTGCCGGAGAAGGGGTCGGAGGCTGGGGCCAACGTCCTGACTTTC.

Points on this clonotype: Since a much larger clone is just one base distant, this may be a read error. This chain uses TRBV28 with TRBJ2-4; TRBD1 might be the D (5 bases). The length of the CDR3 is 17 residues. CDR1 MDHEN and CDR2 SYDVKM come from the germline V gene. Between the trimmed V and J ends, which lost 3 bases and 8 bases, there was a span of 23 bases. The CDR3 reads CASSFGEEDRTSDIQYF. Written as DNA, the CDR3 is TGTGCCAGCAGTTTTGGCGAGGAAGACAGAACAAGTGACATTCAGTACTTC.

This clonotype was counted ten times or more. The chain combines TRBV20-1 with TRBJ1-6, with 7 bases that match TRBD1. CDR3 length: 15 residues. V was clipped by 5 bases and J by 9 bases; unmatched bases: 13. Per the germline V gene, CDR1 is DFQATT and CDR2 is SNEGSKA (reference sequence). CDR3 nucleotide sequence: TGCAGTGCTCCGCAAAATGGGGACAGTGGTTCACCCCTCCACTTT. Its protein is CSAPQNGDSGSPLHF.

This clonotype was seen repeatedly, ten times or more. J is TRBJ2-7 and V is TRBV28; D is possibly TRBD2 (6 bases). Germline-derived CDR1 and CDR2 are MDHEN and SYDVKM. The CDR3 has 12 amino acids. V was trimmed by 8 bases and J by 1 base, leaving 9 bases between them. CDR3 in DNA: TGTGCCAGCGGGGGACTTTCCTACGAGCAGTACTTC. Its translation: CASGGLSYEQYF. Looking up the rest from reference TRBV28 and TRBJ2-7 gives the full variable domain: DVKVTQSSRYLVKRTGEKVFLECVQDMDHENMFWYRQDPGLGLRLIYFSYDVKMKEKGDIPEGYSVSREKKERFSLILESASTNQTSMYLCASGGLSYEQYFGPGTRLTVT.

This clonotype was counted between two and nine times. A read error is possible here, since a much larger clone lies one base away. The chain carries TRBV20-1 and TRBJ2-5; 7 bases fit TRBD2. CDR3 size: 15 residues. Looked up from germline, CDR1 is DFQATT and CDR2 is SNEGSKA (reference sequence). Trimming removed 2 bases from V and 5 bases from J; junction bases left unmatched: 11. CDR3 sequence reads: CSARYFGGSSETQYF. The CDR3, as DNA: TGCAGTGCTAGATATTTTGGCGGGAGTTCGGAGACCCAGTACTTC.

This clonotype has a handful of counts. J is TRBJ1-4 and V is TRBV27, with D possibly matching TRBD1 (6 bases). Trimming left V 3 bases short and J 10 bases short, with 15 bases between. The V gene's germline CDR1 is MNHEY and CDR2 SMNVEV (reference sequence). The CDR3 is 14 residues long. This chain's CDR3 is CASSFSRGFGKLFF. The CDR3 DNA reads TGTGCCAGCAGTTTCTCCAGGGGATTCGGAAAACTGTTTTTT.

Ten or more counts support this clonotype. J is TRBJ2-3 and V is TRBV6-2 or TRBV6-3, with 7 bases matching TRBD2. The CDR3 covers 15 residues. The germline V gene has CDR1 MNHEY and CDR2 SVGEGT. J lost 4 bases, V lost 4 bases, and 8 bases had no gene match. CDR3 DNA sequence: TGTGCCAGCAGTTGGGGGGGGGGTCCGGCAGATACGCAGTATTTT. Its protein product is CASSWGGGPADTQYF.

The V and J genes are TRBV20-1 and TRBJ2-5; D is uncertain. Germline loops: CDR1 DFQATT, CDR2 SNEGSKA (reference sequence). V lost 5 bases and J lost 2, with 6 bases in between. CDR3 size: 11 residues. CDR3 in amino acids: CSAVSQETQYF. The CDR3 nucleotides read TGCAGTGCTGTGTCTCAAGAGACCCAGTACTTC.

This clonotype was seen many times. The chain carries TRBV5-1 and TRBJ2-2; 12 bases are shared with TRBD1. CDR1 is SGHRS and CDR2 is YFSETQ in the germline V gene. Unmatched junction bases numbered 7, after V lost 4 bases and J lost 0 bases. The CDR3 runs to 18 residues. The CDR3 sequence: CASSISGQGAANTGELFF. CDR3 sequence (DNA): TGCGCCAGCAGCATTTCGGGACAGGGGGCTGCGAACACCGGGGAGCTGTTTTTT.

This clonotype has a count of ten or more. V is TRBV12-3 or TRBV12-4 and J is TRBJ2-2; 8 nucleotides align to TRBD2. This CDR3 is 16 amino acids long. The V gene end was trimmed by 5 bases and the J gene end by 4 bases; junction bases not matched to a gene: 9. This CDR3 is CASSLGLAMITGELFF. The CDR3 bases are TGTGCCAGCAGTCTCGGACTAGCTATGATCACCGGGGAGCTGTTTTTT.

This clonotype was picked up many times. The genes are TRBV12-3 or TRBV12-4 and TRBJ2-7; D gene ambiguous. V shed 2 bases and J shed 2 bases, with 4 bases lying between them. This CDR3 is built from 12 residues. DNA of the CDR3: TGTGCCAGCAGTTTACCGACCTACGAGCAGTACTTC. Translated: CASSLPTYEQYF.

The chain joins TRBV5-1 to TRBJ2-2; D perhaps matches TRBD2 (5 bases). CDR1 is SGHRS, CDR2 YFSETQ, per germline. The CDR3 is made up of 14 amino acids. The V end lost 4 bases, the J end lost 0 bases, and 7 bases lay between the germline ends. As DNA, the CDR3 is TGCGCCAGCAGCCCAGCGGCGAACACCGGGGAGCTGTTTTTT. Its translation is CASSPAANTGELFF.

This clonotype was recorded many times. This rearrangement joins TRBV5-1 to TRBJ2-1; TRBD2 agrees at 11 bases. Per the germline V gene, CDR1 is SGHRS and CDR2 is YFSETQ. Trimming removed 4 bases from V and 8 bases from J; junction bases left unmatched: 8. CDR3 length: 15 amino acids. CDR3 sequence: CASSPLAGGIDEQFF. In DNA form, the CDR3 reads TGCGCCAGCAGCCCGCTAGCGGGAGGAATCGATGAGCAGTTCTTC.

Ten or more counts support this clonotype. The chain has TRBV27 and TRBJ2-1; D not certain. This CDR3 spans 13 amino acids. Trimming removed 0 bases from V and 6 bases from J, with 6 bases in between. Looked up from germline, CDR1 is MNHEY and CDR2 is SMNVEV (reference sequence). The CDR3 DNA reads TGTGCCAGCAGTTTATCGAAGAGCAATGAGCAGTTCTTC. It encodes CASSLSKSNEQFF.

The chain uses TRBV2 and TRBJ2-3; 9 positions agree with TRBD1. The trim removed 6 bases at V and 6 bases at J, leaving 4 bases unmatched. Germline-derived CDR1 and CDR2 are SNHLY and FYNNEI. The CDR3 sequence is 13 residues long. CDR3 nucleotides: TGTGCCAGCAGAAGGACAGGGGAGGATACGCAGTATTTT. It specifies CASRRTGEDTQYF.

This clonotype was observed a single time. The chain carries TRBV5-1 and TRBJ1-2; the match to TRBD1 covers 9 bases. With 4 bases clipped from V and 5 bases from J, the junction kept 6 bases outside the gene matches. Per the germline V gene, CDR1 is SGHRS and CDR2 is YFSETQ. This CDR3 comprises 14 residues. The CDR3 loop reads CASSLGQGHYGYTF. CDR3 coding DNA: TGCGCCAGCAGCCTGGGACAGGGACATTATGGCTACACCTTC.

This clonotype has at least ten counts. CDR3 region: CAISDVGAGGYTF. The CDR3 DNA reads as TGTGCCATCAGTGACGTGGGGGCGGGAGGCTACACCTTC. The V gene is TRBV10-3, the J gene TRBJ1-2; TRBD1 might be the D (6 bases). This CDR3 contains 13 residues. In germline, CDR1 is ENHRY, CDR2 SYGVKD. Between the trimmed V and J ends, which lost 3 bases and 8 bases, there was a span of 13 bases.

This clonotype was detected ten times or more. This rearrangement joins TRBV28 to TRBJ2-5, with no clear D. The CDR3 has 16 residues. Germline values: CDR1 MDHEN, CDR2 SYDVKM. The V end lost 2 bases, the J end lost 5 bases, and 18 bases lay between the germline ends. The CDR3 spells CASSLPITEDGETQYF. CDR3 bases: TGTGCCAGCAGTTTACCTATAACCGAAGACGGGGAGACCCAGTACTTC.

Only a few counts were recorded for this clonotype. A clone one base away is much larger, so this may be a read error. CDR3 bases: TGTGCCAGCGGGAGACGTGGGACTAGCGGGGCCGCCGGGCAGTACTTC. It is translated as CASGRRGTSGAAGQYF. V usage is TRBV11-2 and J usage is TRBJ2-7; 13 bases agree with TRBD2. In germline, CDR1 is SGHAT, CDR2 FQNNGV. Trimming at V came to 8 bases and at J to 9 bases, leaving 16 bases not matched to a gene. The CDR3 spans 16 residues.

The chain couples TRBV12-3 or TRBV12-4 to TRBJ1-6; no clear D. This CDR3 spans 17 amino acids. The V and J ends lost 5 bases and 6 bases respectively, with 20 bases between them. Written as DNA, the CDR3 is TGTGCCAGCAGTCAATCCTTTACTGGGATTCTTAATTCACCCCTCCACTTT. It is translated as CASSQSFTGILNSPLHF.

Only one count was recorded for this clonotype. The CDR3 bases are TGTGCCAGCAGCCACTCAGCGGGGGAGAACAATGAGCAGTTCTTC. Its translation: CASSHSAGENNEQFF. The chain is built from TRBV12-3 or TRBV12-4 and TRBJ2-1, with TRBD2 identical over 8 bases. Trimming cost V 6 bases and J 5 bases; bases outside gene matches: 9. This CDR3 is built from 15 residues.

This clonotype was observed many times. The chain is built from TRBV2 and TRBJ1-5, with 9 bases aligning to TRBD1. Unmatched junction bases numbered 5, after V lost 5 bases and J lost 3 bases. The CDR3 runs to 15 residues. The germline gives CDR1 SNHLY, CDR2 FYNNEI. CDR3 amino acids: CASSLQGAFNQPQHF. Written as DNA, the CDR3 is TGTGCCAGCAGTTTACAGGGGGCGTTCAATCAGCCCCAGCATTTT.

This clonotype has ten or more counts. This chain uses TRBV28 with TRBJ2-5; the D call may be TRBD1 or TRBD2 (6 bases each). Germline lookup yields CDR1 MDHEN and CDR2 SYDVKM. V was pared by 8 bases and J by 1 base, with 11 bases between. The CDR3 is 13 amino acids. CDR3 nucleotides: TGTGCCAGCGGAGGGGGACTCCAAGAGACCCAGTACTTC. It yields the protein CASGGGLQETQYF.

This clonotype was counted at least ten times. This rearrangement joins TRBV19 to TRBJ1-5; maybe TRBD1 (5 bases). This CDR3 comprises 16 residues. V lost 4 bases, J lost 0 bases, and 13 bases lay in between. Germline lookup yields CDR1 LNHDA and CDR2 SQIVND (reference sequence). The CDR3 protein is CASSTRGPNSNQPQHF. CDR3 DNA sequence: TGTGCCAGTAGTACAAGGGGACCGAATAGCAATCAGCCCCAGCATTTT.

This clonotype was seen repeatedly, ten times or more. The V and J genes are TRBV19 and TRBJ2-7, with a possible D match to TRBD2 (5 bases). Trimming took 10 bases from V and 4 from J, leaving 20 bases between them. The germline gives CDR1 LNHDA, CDR2 SQIVND (reference sequence). The CDR3 consists of 14 residues. CDR3 protein: CANTWEIPFYEQYF. DNA for the CDR3: TGTGCCAATACATGGGAGATTCCCTTTTACGAGCAGTACTTC. Complete variable domain (other parts from reference TRBV19 and TRBJ2-7): DGGITQSPKYLFRKEGQNVTLSCEQNLNHDAMYWYRQDPGQGLRLIYYSQIVNDFQKGDIAEGYSVSREKKESFPLTVTSAQKNPTAFYLCANTWEIPFYEQYFGPGTRLTVT.